The 12 T cell receptor beta chains below were found in one sample sequenced in a study of monozygotic twins with cystic fibrosis. TCRdb's copy holds only in-frame clones and misses some; the assay was immunoSEQ multiplex PCR. The repertoire holds 20,000 to 25,000 clones, with 97% as singletons. Material: blood. These receptors all stem from a girl aged 10-17 years with cystic fibrosis.

The CDR3 region has the DNA TGTGCCAGTAGTTTGGACTTCAGCCAGAATGAGCAGTTCTTC. As protein: CASSLDFSQNEQFF. The rearrangement joins TRBV19 to TRBJ2-1; tentative D call: TRBD2 (5 bases). The CDR3 length is 14 residues. The germline V gene has CDR1 LNHDA and CDR2 SQIVND (reference sequence). Trimming stripped 5 bases from V and 7 bases from J, with 15 bases between.

This clone came up once. The rearrangement uses TRBV6-6 and TRBJ1-5; D call uncertain. V lost 1 base to trimming and J lost 0 bases, with 7 bases between them. Germline CDR1 and CDR2: MNHNY and SVGAGI (reference sequence). This CDR3 region has 15 residues. CDR3 DNA: TGTGCCAGCAGTTACTTGGTTGATAGCAATCAGCCCCAGCATTTT. Protein: CASSYLVDSNQPQHF.

The rearrangement joins TRBV5-4 to TRBJ2-2, with a weak D call TRBD2 (6 bases). This CDR3 spans 14 amino acids. Germline V gene lookup returns CDR1 SGHNT and CDR2 YYREEE (reference sequence). V was clipped by 4 bases and J by 1 base, with 8 bases between them. CDR3 sequence (DNA): TGTGCCAGCAGCCTTAGCGGGAACACCGGGGAGCTGTTTTTT. Residues: CASSLSGNTGELFF. Based on the CDR3 plus reference TRBV5-4 and TRBJ2-2, the full variable domain is ETGVTQSPTHLIKTRGQQVTLRCSSQSGHNTVSWYQQALGQGPQFIFQYYREEENGRGNFPPRFSGLQFPNYSSELNVNALELDDSALYLCASSLSGNTGELFFGEGSRLTVL.

The chain couples TRBV7-2 to TRBJ2-3; D perhaps matches TRBD1 (7 bases). This CDR3 comprises 17 residues. Per germline, CDR1 SGHTA and CDR2 FQGNSA. Trimming cost V 1 base and J 0 bases, with 14 bases left between them. The CDR3 sequence: CASSLVRQGLSTDTQYF. CDR3 DNA: TGTGCCAGCAGCTTAGTCCGACAGGGACTTAGCACAGATACGCAGTATTTT.

The V gene is TRBV30, the J gene TRBJ1-1; TRBD1 matches at 8 bases. The germline V gene encodes CDR1 GTSNPN and CDR2 SVGIG (reference sequence). CDR3 size: 12 residues. CDR3 residues: CAAGQGATEAFF. DNA for the CDR3: TGTGCTGCAGGACAGGGTGCCACTGAAGCTTTCTTT.

This clone came up once. The V and J genes are TRBV19 and TRBJ2-2, with 8 bases identical to TRBD1. Unmatched junction bases numbered 15, after V lost 7 bases and J lost 2 bases. The CDR3 is 18 amino acids. Germline values: CDR1 LNHDA, CDR2 SQIVND (reference sequence). The CDR3: CASTLHPTGDLNTGELFF. In nucleotides, the CDR3 is TGTGCCAGTACCTTACATCCGACAGGGGATCTTAACACCGGGGAGCTGTTTTTT.

The rearrangement links TRBV5-4 to TRBJ2-1, with 13 nucleotides matching TRBD2. The CDR3 runs 15 residues. Trimming cost V 4 bases and J 3 bases; bases outside gene matches: 1. The germline gives CDR1 SGHNT, CDR2 YYREEE (reference sequence). The CDR3 region has the DNA TGTGCCAGCAGCCGACTAGCGGGAGGCTACAATGAGCAGTTCTTC. This gives the protein CASSRLAGGYNEQFF.

The J gene is TRBJ2-3, the V gene TRBV2; 7 nucleotides match TRBD2. V lost 8 bases, J lost 0 bases, and 2 bases stayed unmatched. Germline lookup yields CDR1 SNHLY and CDR2 FYNNEI. CDR3 size: 13 residues. The chain's CDR3 is CASGGDSTDTQYF. Here the CDR3 DNA reads TGTGCCAGCGGGGGGGACAGCACAGATACGCAGTATTTT.

This chain uses TRBV18 with TRBJ1-5; D gene unclear. Per germline, CDR1 KGHSH and CDR2 LQKENI. V dropped 2 bases and J dropped 7 bases, with 9 bases sitting between them. The CDR3 is 13 residues long. The CDR3 reads CASSPGSGQPQHF. In nucleotides, the CDR3 is TGTGCCAGCTCACCAGGCAGCGGGCAGCCCCAGCATTTT.

V usage is TRBV2 and J usage is TRBJ2-7, with D unclear. The CDR3 runs to 12 residues. Germline CDR1 is SNHLY and CDR2 is FYNNEI. Trimming removed 5 bases at V and 0 bases at J, with 5 bases between. CDR3 residues: CASSPFSYEQYV. CDR3 nucleotide sequence: TGTGCCAGCAGTCCCTTCTCCTACGAGCAGTACGTC.

The rearrangement uses TRBV29-1 and TRBJ1-1, with D unclear. Germline V gene lookup returns CDR1 SQVTM and CDR2 ANQGSEA. There are 12 residues in the CDR3. V was clipped by 4 bases and J by 8 bases, with 14 bases between them. The CDR3 sequence is CSVALFGGEAFF. CDR3 nucleotides: TGCAGCGTTGCCCTTTTTGGAGGGGAAGCTTTCTTT.

V gene TRBV5-1 combines with J gene TRBJ2-3, with 9 bases aligning to TRBD2. CDR1 is SGHRS and CDR2 is YFSETQ in the germline V gene. V trimming: 0 bases; J trimming: 4 bases; junction bases outside the gene matches: 12. This CDR3 region has 18 residues. The CDR3 bases are TGCGCCAGCAGCTTGGGAGGTTTCGCGGGAGGGCGGGCAGATACGCAGTATTTT. This encodes CASSLGGFAGGRADTQYF.